Shown below are 15 T cell receptor beta chains from a single sample sequenced in a study of blood T cell repertoires in COVID-19. TCRdb's table, derived via immunoSEQ multiplex PCR, lists solely in-frame clones and lacks some. The profile shows about 78,000 clones, around nine tenths of them singletons. Sequenced input: peripheral blood. The receptors come from a man in his fifties or sixties with active or convalescent COVID-19.

The chain couples TRBV28 to TRBJ2-5, with 7 bases fitting TRBD2. The junction had 6 bases not matched to a gene; V was cut back by 4 bases and J by 4 bases. This CDR3 is 14 amino acids long. The germline V gene encodes CDR1 MDHEN and CDR2 SYDVKM. CDR3 residues: CASSSPGGAETQYF. The CDR3, as DNA: TGTGCCAGCAGTTCCCCGGGGGGAGCAGAGACCCAGTACTTC.

This clone was observed a single time. This chain joins TRBV4-3 and TRBJ1-6, with unresolved D. Germline CDR1 LGHNA, CDR2 YSLEER. With 0 bases removed from V and 16 bases from J, the gap between germline ends came to 19 bases. The CDR3 extends over 15 amino acids. CDR3 DNA: TGCGCCAGCAGCCAAGATGTGTTGAGACCCAGCGGACTCCACTTT. Its protein product is CASSQDVLRPSGLHF.

This chain's CDR3 is CASSESVRGNSPLHF. CDR3 DNA sequence: TGTGCCAGCAGTGAAAGTGTACGGGGGAATTCACCCCTCCACTTT. The chain joins TRBV6-1 to TRBJ1-6, with D perhaps TRBD1 (5 bases). The CDR3 length is 15 residues. Trimming took 2 bases from V and 7 from J, leaving 12 bases between them. Germline V CDR1 and CDR2: MNHNS, SASEGT.

This chain uses TRBV14 with TRBJ2-2; 9 bases are a match to TRBD1. Unmatched junction bases numbered 4, after V lost 0 bases and J lost 5 bases. CDR3 length: 16 residues. The germline CDR1 and CDR2 sequences are SGHDN and FVKESK. In DNA, the CDR3 is TGTGCCAGCAGCCAAGAGGGACAGGGTGCGACCGGGGAGCTGTTTTTT. It is translated as CASSQEGQGATGELFF.

V and J are TRBV7-9 and TRBJ1-1; 7 bases are a match to TRBD1. The CDR3 loop spans 13 amino acids. CDR1 is SEHNR and CDR2 is FQNEAQ in the germline V gene (reference sequence). The V and J ends lost 5 bases and 5 bases, in that order; junction bases with no gene match: 5. For the CDR3, the DNA is TGTGCCAGCAGCACTTCACAGGGGACTGAAGCTTTCTTT. Residues: CASSTSQGTEAFF.

This clone has only one observation. The rearrangement joins TRBV6-5 to TRBJ1-2, with TRBD1 matching over 9 bases. With V trimmed by 11 bases and J by 7 bases, 8 bases remained unmatched. Per germline, CDR1 MNHEY and CDR2 SVGAGI. The CDR3 length is 12 residues. CDR3: CAGTGGAFGYTF. CDR3 nucleotides: TGTGCCGGAACAGGGGGCGCGTTTGGCTACACCTTC.

This clone was picked up one time. The chain employs TRBV30 and TRBJ2-2; 8 bases map to TRBD1. The CDR3 length is 14 residues. CDR1 and CDR2 (germline): GTSNPN, SVGIG (reference sequence). V shed 5 bases, J shed 4 bases, and the junction held 6 bases outside the gene matches. The CDR3 is CAWSRDRRTGELFF. CDR3 DNA sequence: TGTGCCTGGTCCCGGGACAGGCGCACCGGGGAGCTGTTTTTT.

The chain couples TRBV28 to TRBJ1-3; TRBD1 matches 9 bases. The germline gives CDR1 MDHEN, CDR2 SYDVKM. V shed 6 bases, J shed 1 base, and the junction held 7 bases outside the gene matches. The CDR3 runs to 16 residues. The CDR3 here is CASRSGQGSSGNTIYF. CDR3 sequence (DNA): TGTGCCAGCAGATCTGGACAGGGGTCTTCTGGAAACACCATATATTTT.

The chain is built from TRBV5-1 and TRBJ2-7; D is uncertain. Germline assignment: CDR1 SGHRS and CDR2 YFSETQ. Trimming pared 3 bases from V and 3 bases from J, leaving 4 bases between. The CDR3 extends over 11 amino acids. The CDR3 sequence: CASSSNYEQYF. The CDR3 DNA follows: TGCGCCAGCAGCTCAAACTACGAGCAGTACTTC.

The rearrangement links TRBV28 to TRBJ1-2, with a possible D match to TRBD1 (6 bases). The V end lost 1 base, the J end lost 4 bases, and 10 bases lay between the germline ends. Per germline, CDR1 MDHEN and CDR2 SYDVKM. This CDR3 is 14 amino acids long. The CDR3 is CASSLYRGAYGYTF. CDR3 coding DNA: TGTGCCAGCAGTTTATACCGGGGGGCCTATGGCTACACCTTC.

V is TRBV18 and J is TRBJ1-1, with 9 bases that match TRBD1. In germline, CDR1 is KGHSH, CDR2 LQKENI. The CDR3 loop spans 14 amino acids. J lost 3 bases, V lost 2 bases, and 1 base had no gene match. CDR3 nucleotide sequence: TGTGCCAGCTCACCAAGACAGGGGGACACTGAAGCTTTCTTT. Amino acid sequence: CASSPRQGDTEAFF.

J is TRBJ1-3 and V is TRBV2; D gene ambiguous. V was clipped by 7 bases and J by 0 bases, with 13 bases between them. The germline CDR1 and CDR2 sequences are SNHLY and FYNNEI. This CDR3 is 15 amino acids long. The CDR3 DNA sequence: TGTGCCAGCACCTTAGACGTAGCCTCTGGAAACACCATATATTTT. Amino acids: CASTLDVASGNTIYF.

The rearrangement joins TRBV27 to TRBJ2-7; maybe TRBD1 (6 bases). The CDR3 totals 10 residues. Trimming took 7 bases from V and 8 from J, leaving 9 bases between them. The germline gives CDR1 MNHEY, CDR2 SMNVEV (reference sequence). DNA for the CDR3: TGTGCCAGCATTCAGGGGCAGCAGTACGTC. Its protein product is CASIQGQQYV.

V is TRBV5-8 and J is TRBJ2-7; a possible D gene is TRBD2 (8 bases). Germline CDR1 SGHTS, CDR2 YDEGEE. The CDR3 runs to 15 residues. V lost 0 bases to trimming and J lost 4 bases, with 14 bases between them. The CDR3 reads CASSLAGGGAYEQYV. The CDR3 region has the DNA TGTGCCAGCAGCTTGGCGGGAGGGGGCGCGTACGAGCAGTACGTC.

The chain is built from TRBV29-1 and TRBJ1-1; no definite D call. Germline V CDR1 and CDR2: SQVTM, ANQGSEA. V gave up 2 bases and J gave up 5 bases, with 12 bases separating them. The CDR3 consists of 13 residues. CDR3: CSVETIGGTEAFF. CDR3 sequence (DNA): TGCAGCGTTGAAACCATAGGAGGGACTGAAGCTTTCTTT.